This T cell receptor (beta chain) was captured in a study of technical replicates of blood from several donors. Germline lookup yields CDR1 ENHRY and CDR2 SYGVKD. The CDR3 is made up of 17 amino acids. V gave up 10 bases and J gave up 0 bases; unmatched junction bases: 10. Method: immunoSEQ multiplex PCR; TCRdb's copy keeps in-frame clones and lacks some. This table has about 15,000 clones, around nine tenths appearing once. The origin of this receptor is a human donor in good health. J is TRBJ2-1 and V is TRBV10-3, with TRBD2 matching over 12 bases. The material sequenced was PBMCs. CDR3 protein: CATSLTSGGSSYNEQFF. The CDR3 nucleotides are TGTGCCACCTCCTTGACTAGCGGGGGAAGCTCCTACAATGAGCAGTTCTTC.